A selection of T cell receptor beta chains follows, all from one sample in a study of cytomegalovirus exposure and HLA in healthy donors. Method: immunoSEQ multiplex PCR; TCRdb's copy keeps in-frame clones and lacks some. The sample lists approximately 120,000 clones; 88% were seen once. Sequencing input: PBMCs. The receptors were gathered from a woman aged 18-35 years in good health and CMV-seronegative. The CDR3 runs from the conserved cysteine through the conserved F or W. The D gene is left open where the match is weak. Clone size is stated in some rows and not others, as once, few, many or a class when expanded.

TRBJ2-1	TRBV9	.	.	TGTGCCAGCAGCGTAGGGGGGGTTGAGCAGTTCTTC	CASSVGGVEQFF
TRBJ2-1	TRBV6-6	.	once	TGTGCCAGCAGTTACAGGACTGACAATGAGCAGTTCTTC	CASSYRTDNEQFF
TRBJ1-4	TRBV28	.	.	TGTGCCAGCAGTACCAGGGTAGTAGGGGAAAAACTGTTTTTT	CASSTRVVGEKLFF
TRBJ2-7	TRBV7-2	TRBD2	.	TGTGCCAGCACTACCGGGACTAGTTCCTACGAGCAGTACTTC	CASTTGTSSYEQYF
TRBJ2-7	TRBV9	TRBD1	.	TGTGCCTCAAAAGGGACAGGGAGAAGGGGGCAGTACTTC	CASKGTGRRGQYF
TRBJ2-5	TRBV29-1	TRBD1	.	TGCAGCGTTGCGGGACAGGGGATGGGAGAGACCCAGTACTTC	CSVAGQGMGETQYF
TRBJ1-5	TRBV19	.	few	TGTGCCAGTAGTATAGGACAGGTGGGCAATCAGCCCCAGCATTTT	CASSIGQVGNQPQHF
TRBJ2-2	TRBV14	.	.	TGTGCCAGCAGCCACCTGACCGGGGAGCTGTTTTTT	CASSHLTGELFF
TRBJ1-2	TRBV27	.	.	TGTGCCAGCAGAGAATCCGGGACATATGGCTACACCTTC	CASRESGTYGYTF
TRBJ2-1	TRBV7-9	TRBD2	many	TGTGCCAGCAGCCCAGGTCGACTAGCGGGGGGCGGCAATGAGCAGTTCTTC	CASSPGRLAGGGNEQFF
TRBJ2-1	TRBV19	TRBD2	.	TGTGCCAGTAGTGTCGCGCCGGGACTAGCGGGAGATAATGAGCAGTTCTTC	CASSVAPGLAGDNEQFF
TRBJ2-2	TRBV15	.	.	TGTGCCACCAGCCCTTCGACAGCCAGCGGGGAGCTGTTTTTT	CATSPSTASGELFF
TRBJ2-4	TRBV7-2	TRBD1	.	TGTGCCAGCAGCTTCGACCGGGACAGGGTGTCCAAAAACATTCAGTACTTC	CASSFDRDRVSKNIQYF
TRBJ2-3	TRBV9	.	.	TGTGCCAGCAGCGTAGGACAGCCGCAAGATACGCAGTATTTT	CASSVGQPQDTQYF
TRBJ1-1	TRBV10-2	.	few	TGCGCCAGCGGTCGGTTGAACACTGAAGCTTTCTTT	CASGRLNTEAFF
TRBJ2-3	TRBV7-3	.	.	TGTGCCAGCAGCCCTAGCGGCACAGATACGCAGTATTTT	CASSPSGTDTQYF
TRBJ2-7	TRBV18	.	.	TGTGCCAGCTCATCTGGTAATAATTTAGCCGAGCAGTACTTC	CASSSGNNLAEQYF
TRBJ2-5	TRBV9	.	.	TGTGCCAGCAGCCCGCAGACGGGTGGCGAGACCCAGTACTTC	CASSPQTGGETQYF
TRBJ2-1	TRBV10-3	.	.	TGTGCCATCAGTGACCTAGCGAGCTCCTACAATGAGCAGTTCTTC	CAISDLASSYNEQFF